This T cell receptor beta chain appears in the sequencing data of a study of blood T cell repertoires in COVID-19. The data were produced by immunoSEQ multiplex PCR, yet TCRdb's version contains in-frame clones alone and is incomplete. Among 310,000 or so clones listed, around nine tenths were seen once. Symptom resolution, clearance, or two negative PCRs marked the recovered donors of Cohort 3. The sequenced sample consisted of PBMCs or T cells enriched from blood (not recorded which). The sequence was obtained from a woman in her thirties or forties who had recovered from COVID-19.

CDR3 protein: CSVPRGNYNEQFF. CDR3 sequence (DNA): TGCAGCGTGCCCCGAGGGAACTACAATGAGCAGTTCTTC. The chain recombines TRBV29-1 with TRBJ2-1, with a weak D call TRBD2 (5 bases). Between the trimmed V and J ends, which lost 6 bases and 3 bases, there was a span of 12 bases. CDR3 length: 13 amino acids. Germline CDR1 SQVTM, CDR2 ANQGSEA.